This note documents a single T cell receptor beta chain sequence. Authors' analysis steps: Reference gene primer amplification gave estimated nucleated cell counts. The data were produced by immunoSEQ multiplex PCR, yet TCRdb's version contains in-frame clones alone and is incomplete. That table furnishes V, J and clone size, whereas the DNA furnished D and trimming. The sample holds 300,000 or so clones; about nine tenths are singletons and the top ten take 3.5% to 4.5%. CDR1 is WNHNN, CDR2 SYGVQD, per germline (reference sequence). V lost 2 bases and J 4 bases, leaving 24 bases between the germline ends. The CDR3 runs to 19 residues. The sample is drawn from a study of blood T cell repertoires in COVID-19. Study context: Samples of COVID-19 (acute and convalescent) were obtained from the United States, Italy and Spain. PBMCs, B-cell-depleted T cells, or T cells were the source of the cDNA or gDNA that made up the material.

Sequencing input: peripheral blood. V is TRBV10-1 and J is TRBJ2-1; D perhaps matches TRBD2 (6 bases). The TCR comes from a woman aged 40 to 50 with acute or convalescent COVID-19. The CDR3 region has the DNA TGCGCCAGCAGTGAGGGGCCCTCTCCCGGGACTCTACCTTACAATGAGCAGTTCTTC. Encoded protein: CASSEGPSPGTLPYNEQFF.